The next 5 T cell receptor beta chains were all read from a single sample in a study of blood T cells in healthy people across ages. Primed by a sample-barcoded 5' primer and a J-beta primer mix, a second PCR proceeded for 7 to 11 cycles. TCRdb re-analysed the 5' RACE reads in MiXCR, keeping a single row per CDR3 protein. The profile shows about 1,000,000 distinct CDR3 sequences, around 45% of them singletons. The specimen sequenced was blood. The receptor source for this set is a woman aged 55 to 70 in good health.

The chain carries TRBV20-1 and TRBJ2-5; D gene uncertain. The closer fit of TRBJ2-7 to the DNA end suggests the J call may be wrong. The germline V gene encodes CDR1 DFQATT and CDR2 SNEGSKA (reference sequence). The CDR3 covers 13 residues. The CDR3 coding sequence is TGCAGTGCTAGGCCCCAGCTTCCCTACGAGCAGTACTTC. Translation gives CSARPQLPYEQYF.

Turning to this clonotype: Mismatch with germline at one junction end may stem from a read error. The rearrangement links TRBV7-9 to TRBJ2-7; TRBD1 aligns across 9 bases. Germline-derived CDR1 and CDR2 are SEHNR and FQNEAQ (reference sequence). The CDR3 totals 15 residues. The CDR3 DNA reads TGTGCCGGCAGCCCCAGTCGGGACAGGGTATACGAGCAGTACTTC. It codes for CAGSPSRDRVYEQYF. Filled out from reference TRBV7-9 and TRBJ2-7, the complete variable domain reads DTGVSQNPRHKITKRGQNVTFRCDPISEHNRLYWYRQTLGQGPEFLTYFQNEAQLEKSRLLSDRFSAERPKGSFSTLEIQRTEQGDSAMYLCAGSPSRDRVYEQYFGPGTRLTVT.

The chain employs TRBV28 and TRBJ2-6; the D gene is possibly TRBD1 (5 bases). V was clipped by 7 bases and J by 0 bases, with 13 bases between them. Germline V CDR1 and CDR2: MDHEN, SYDVKM. This CDR3 has 16 amino acids. The chain's CDR3 is CASNPAGLSGANVLTF. The DNA of the CDR3 is TGTGCCAGCAACCCTGCAGGGCTCTCTGGGGCCAACGTCCTGACTTTC.

This rearrangement joins TRBV20-1 to TRBJ1-5; unclear D gene. CDR3 length: 13 amino acids. Germline V CDR1 and CDR2: DFQATT, SNEGSKA (reference sequence). Trimming shortened V by 6 bases and J by 4 bases, and 13 bases separated the two germline ends. CDR3 sequence: CSAVGQLNQPQHF. The CDR3 DNA reads TGCAGTGCCGTGGGTCAGCTAAATCAGCCCCAGCATTTT.

V usage is TRBV29-1 and J usage is TRBJ2-3; 7 positions agree with TRBD1. This CDR3 comprises 14 residues. Germline V gene data show CDR1 as SQVTM and CDR2 as ANQGSEA. CDR3 in DNA: TGCGGCGCCCACGGGACAGCTAGCACAGATACGCAGTATTTT. This translates into CGAHGTASTDTQYF.